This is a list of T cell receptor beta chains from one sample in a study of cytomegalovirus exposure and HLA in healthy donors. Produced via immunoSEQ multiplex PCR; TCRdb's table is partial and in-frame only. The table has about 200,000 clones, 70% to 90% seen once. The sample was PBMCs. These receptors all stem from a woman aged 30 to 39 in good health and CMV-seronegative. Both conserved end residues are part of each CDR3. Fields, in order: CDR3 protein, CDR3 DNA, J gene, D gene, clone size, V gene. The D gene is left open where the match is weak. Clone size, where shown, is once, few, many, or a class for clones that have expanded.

CASSFKREGPYEQYF,TGTGCCAGCAGTTTTAAGCGGGAGGGCCCCTACGAGCAGTACTTC,TRBJ2-7,TRBD2,NA,TRBV28
CASSEVGQGITEAFF,TGTGCCAGCAGTGAAGTGGGACAGGGGATCACTGAAGCTTTCTTT,TRBJ1-1,TRBD1,NA,TRBV6-1
CASSYTGGVGGYTF,TGTGCCAGCAGTTACACCGGGGGGGTGGGGGGCTACACCTTC,TRBJ1-2,NA,NA,TRBV6-5
CASSLQREGPDTQYF,TGTGCCAGTAGTCTCCAGCGGGAGGGGCCAGATACGCAGTATTTT,TRBJ2-3,TRBD2,few,TRBV19
CSAAITDLAYEQYF,TGCAGCGCCGCGATTACCGACTTAGCCTACGAGCAGTACTTC,TRBJ2-7,NA,NA,TRBV29-1
CSVALGQRGPQHF,TGCAGCGTTGCCCTCGGCCAACGGGGTCCCCAGCATTTT,TRBJ1-5,NA,NA,TRBV29-1
CASSFGQGQETQYF,TGCGCCAGCAGCTTCGGACAGGGACAAGAGACCCAGTACTTC,TRBJ2-5,TRBD1,NA,TRBV5-1
CASSPLTVPEAQYF,TGTGCCAGCAGCCCACTGACAGTGCCCGAGGCGCAGTATTTT,TRBJ2-3,NA,few,TRBV7-9
CASSLDGTSRQTQYF,TGTGCCAGCAGCTTAGATGGGACTAGCCGGCAGACCCAGTACTTC,TRBJ2-5,TRBD2,NA,TRBV11-3
CASSPRGGGRLRSPLHF,TGTGCCAGCAGTCCGAGGGGGGGTGGCAGGCTCAGATCACCCCTCCACTTT,TRBJ1-6,NA,NA,TRBV28
CASSYSSNRGKYEQYF,TGTGCCAGCAGTTACTCCTCAAACAGGGGGAAATACGAGCAGTACTTC,TRBJ2-7,TRBD1,NA,TRBV6-5
CASSPGIHGYTF,TGTGCCAGCAGCCCGGGGATTCATGGCTACACCTTC,TRBJ1-2,NA,NA,TRBV6-1
CAIGSSYNEQFF,TGTGCCATCGGTAGCTCCTACAATGAGCAGTTCTTC,TRBJ2-1,NA,once,TRBV10-3
CASSVDDEGGETQYF,TGTGCCAGCAGCGTAGATGACGAGGGTGGAGAGACCCAGTACTTC,TRBJ2-5,NA,NA,TRBV9
CASSPLEPGQGVYNEQFF,TGTGCCAGCTCACCCCTAGAACCGGGACAGGGAGTTTACAATGAGCAGTTCTTC,TRBJ2-1,TRBD1,NA,TRBV18
CASSLQDRRKAFF,TGTGCCAGCAGTTTACAAGACAGGAGGAAAGCTTTCTTT,TRBJ1-1,NA,NA,TRBV28
CAISGDRGGGYTF,TGTGCCATCAGTGGTGACAGGGGCGGCGGCTACACCTTC,TRBJ1-2,TRBD1,few,TRBV10-3
CASSQGPQGGFQETQYF,TGTGCCAGCAGCCAGGGGCCGCAGGGGGGATTCCAAGAGACCCAGTACTTC,TRBJ2-5,NA,NA,TRBV27
CASSDPGDTEAFF,TGCGCCAGCAGTGACCCGGGGGACACTGAAGCTTTCTTT,TRBJ1-1,NA,NA,TRBV10-1
CSSSLRTSGRIINEQFF,TGTTCCAGCAGCTTAAGGACTAGCGGGAGGATTATCAATGAGCAGTTCTTC,TRBJ2-1,TRBD2,NA,TRBV7-9
CASSTPSGSYEQYF,TGTGCCAGCAGCACCCCTAGCGGTTCCTACGAGCAGTACTTC,TRBJ2-7,TRBD2,NA,TRBV28
CASSIKSGRPGTDTQYF,TGTGCCAGTAGTATAAAGAGCGGGAGGCCCGGCACAGATACGCAGTATTTT,TRBJ2-3,TRBD2,NA,TRBV19
CASSLGGGRSGSLWDEQYF,TGTGCCAGCAGCTTAGGAGGGGGCCGTAGCGGGAGCCTCTGGGACGAGCAGTACTTC,TRBJ2-7,TRBD2,NA,TRBV7-6
CSVVRQGQINEQFF,TGCAGCGTGGTACGACAGGGGCAGATCAATGAGCAGTTCTTC,TRBJ2-1,TRBD1,NA,TRBV29-1
CASSLLASGANVLTF,TGCGCCAGCAGCTTGTTGGCATCTGGGGCCAACGTCCTGACTTTC,TRBJ2-6,NA,NA,TRBV5-1
CASSLAGGSYNEQFF,TGTGCCAGCAGCCTAGCGGGAGGGTCCTACAATGAGCAGTTCTTC,TRBJ2-1,TRBD2,NA,TRBV27
CASSPTQWAFYF,TGTGCCAGCAGCCCAACCCAGTGGGCTTTTTACTTC,TRBJ2-5,NA,NA,TRBV7-9
CASSLGTGGANEQYF,TGTGCCAGCAGTCTCGGGACAGGGGGCGCGAACGAGCAGTACTTC,TRBJ2-7,TRBD1,few,TRBV28
CASGSYGGAGEQFF,TGTGCTAGTGGATCCTACGGGGGAGCGGGTGAGCAGTTCTTC,TRBJ2-1,NA,NA,TRBV12-5
CATSRDRYSGNTIYF,TGTGCCACCAGCAGGGACAGGTACTCTGGAAACACCATATATTTT,TRBJ1-3,TRBD1,NA,TRBV15
CASSLVGTGTYEQYF,TGTGCCAGCAGCTTAGTGGGGACAGGGACCTACGAGCAGTACTTC,TRBJ2-7,TRBD1,NA,TRBV11-2
CASAPDNSYNEQFF,TGCGCCAGCGCCCCGGACAACTCCTACAATGAGCAGTTCTTC,TRBJ2-1,NA,NA,TRBV5-1
CASSVSGTGRTTIYF,TGTGCCAGCAGCGTTTCCGGGACAGGCAGGACCACCATATATTTT,TRBJ1-3,TRBD1,NA,TRBV9
CASSLVVSGAGVEQFF,TGTGCCAGCAGCTTAGTGGTTAGCGGGGCTGGGGTTGAGCAGTTCTTC,TRBJ2-1,TRBD2,once,TRBV7-8
CASSTGGRFTGELFF,TGTGCCAGCAGCACAGGCGGCCGTTTCACCGGGGAGCTGTTTTTT,TRBJ2-2,NA,NA,TRBV5-4
CASSSRDRLAAGNTIYF,TGCGCCAGCAGCTCCAGAGACAGGCTAGCGGCTGGAAACACCATATATTTT,TRBJ1-3,NA,NA,TRBV4-1
CSLSGTANSTDTQYF,TGCAGCTTATCGGGGACAGCCAACAGCACAGATACGCAGTATTTT,TRBJ2-3,TRBD1,NA,TRBV29-1